The 18 T cell receptor beta chains presented below share a single source sample, sequenced in a study of spatial heterogeneity in lung cancer (dated by TCRdb to between 2018 and 2021). The time point label here, explained by the study, means: sample taken at primary tumor resection. For TCR sequencing, whole RNA was extracted from tumor and nontumor lung tissue, or from cryopreserved PBMC samples, and no cell sorting was done. Library method: 5' RACE. The reads were generated on a NextSeq 500. TCRdb trimmed the raw reads at Q25, called clones with MiXCR and kept productive beta chains. Every CDR3 protein is listed once, alongside the most common genes and DNA of its rows. The sample table lists about 82,000 distinct CDR3 sequences, around 12% of them with a count of one. The top ten clonotypes cover around 4.3% of the sample. Here the sequenced sample was PBMCs, taken at surgery. The source of these receptors is a male donor with early-stage non-small cell lung cancer.

The chain carries TRBV11-2 and TRBJ2-3; TRBD2 aligns across 8 bases. After removal of 0 bases from V and 3 bases from J, the junction contained 2 bases not matched to a gene. The germline CDR1 and CDR2 sequences are SGHAT and FQNNGV. The CDR3 covers 15 residues. This chain's CDR3 is CASSLDPSGTDTQYF. The CDR3, as DNA: TGTGCCAGCAGCTTAGACCCTAGCGGGACAGATACGCAGTATTTT. The full variable domain, rest sourced from reference TRBV11-2 and TRBJ2-3, is EAGVAQSPRYKIIEKRQSVAFWCNPISGHATLYWYQQILGQGPKLLIQFQNNGVVDDSQLPKDRFSAERLKGVDSTLKIQPAKLEDSAVYLCASSLDPSGTDTQYFGPGTRLTVL.

The chain couples TRBV21-1 to TRBJ1-1. TRBV21-1 is deemed a pseudogene. This CDR3 has 19 amino acids. The CDR3 sequence: CASSKASTLDYLENTEAFF. The CDR3 nucleotides are TGTGCCAGCAGCAAAGCCTCCACCCTCGATTACTTAGAGAACACTGAAGCTTTCTTT.

The V gene is TRBV7-2, the J gene TRBJ2-3; 7 nucleotides agree with TRBD2. CDR3 length equals 15 residues. V shed 5 bases, J shed 2 bases, and the junction held 7 bases outside the gene matches. The germline V gene has CDR1 SGHTA and CDR2 FQGNSA. The CDR3 here is CASSPQSGDTDTQYF. In DNA, the CDR3 is TGTGCCAGCAGCCCCCAGAGCGGGGACACAGATACGCAGTATTTT. The full variable domain, rest sourced from reference TRBV7-2 and TRBJ2-3, is GAGVSQSPSNKVTEKGKDVELRCDPISGHTALYWYRQSLGQGLEFLIYFQGNSAPDKSGLPSDRFSAERTGGSVSTLTIQRTQQEDSAVYLCASSPQSGDTDTQYFGPGTRLTVL.

This clonotype was detected only a few times. This chain uses TRBV20-1 with TRBJ2-3; the match to TRBD2 covers 11 bases. Germline V lookup: CDR1 DFQATT, CDR2 SNEGSKA (reference sequence). CDR3 length equals 14 residues. Losses at the gene ends were 3 bases for V and 3 bases for J; bases not matched to a gene: 2. The CDR3: CSARTSGITDTQYF. The CDR3 bases are TGCAGTGCTAGGACTAGCGGGATAACAGATACGCAGTATTTT.

This clonotype was found a few times. This chain joins TRBV7-3 and TRBJ1-1; D is possibly TRBD1 (6 bases). Trimming left V 5 bases short and J 4 bases short, with 14 bases between. This CDR3 has 14 residues. Looked up from germline, CDR1 is SGHTA and CDR2 is FQGTGA. The DNA of the CDR3 is TGTGCCAGCAGCCCTTCGGGACAAATCACTGAAGCTTTCTTT. This encodes CASSPSGQITEAFF.

This chain uses TRBV3-1 with TRBJ2-4; D is tentatively TRBD1 or TRBD2 (5 bases each). The CDR3 covers 16 residues. V lost 4 bases, J lost 3 bases, and 16 bases lay in between. CDR1 is LGHDT, CDR2 YNNKEL, per germline (reference sequence). The CDR3 DNA sequence: TGTGCCAGCAGCCCCAGGGTGGGGGTTGGCAAAAACATTCAGTACTTC. Its protein is CASSPRVGVGKNIQYF.

The gene calls are TRBV5-1 and TRBJ2-1, with D hard to call. The germline V gene has CDR1 SGHRS and CDR2 YFSETQ. This CDR3 is built from 13 residues. V lost 1 base and J 6 bases, leaving 8 bases between the germline ends. CDR3 bases: TGCGCCAGCAGCTTGATAGAAAGCAATGAGCAGTTCTTC. Residues: CASSLIESNEQFF.

The rearrangement uses TRBV19 and TRBJ1-1, with D perhaps TRBD1 (5 bases). Germline CDR1 reads LNHDA; CDR2 reads SQIVND (reference sequence). Trimming cost V 3 bases and J 4 bases, with 9 bases left between them. The CDR3 runs 13 residues. The CDR3 DNA is TGTGCCAGTAGTATTGGGGACCGCACTGAAGCTTTCTTT. Translation gives CASSIGDRTEAFF.

The DNA of the CDR3 is TGTGCCAGCAGAGTCTCCACGCGGGGCTTATACTTAGCGAACACCGGGGAGCTGTTTTTT. Translation gives CASRVSTRGLYLANTGELFF. The chain joins TRBV12-3 or TRBV12-4 to TRBJ2-2; tentative D call: TRBD2 (6 bases). This CDR3 has 20 amino acids. Trimming pared 6 bases from V and 0 bases from J, leaving 26 bases between.

J is TRBJ1-2 and V is TRBV29-1, with a tentative D call TRBD1 (6 bases). Trimming left V 3 bases short and J 7 bases short, with 15 bases between. The V gene's germline CDR1 is SQVTM and CDR2 ANQGSEA. This CDR3 is 13 amino acids long. The CDR3 nucleotides are TGCAGCGTTGACCTCTCCGGGACACTTGGCTACACCTTC. Amino acid sequence: CSVDLSGTLGYTF.

V is TRBV9 and J is TRBJ1-1; D unresolved. V shed 4 bases and J shed 7 bases, with 23 bases lying between them. The CDR3 is 16 amino acids. In germline, CDR1 is SGDLS, CDR2 YYNGEE. DNA for the CDR3: TGTGCCAGCAGCTTCGTTATGGGCCCTCTGGACGGTGAAGCTTTCTTT. Encoded protein: CASSFVMGPLDGEAFF. Full variable domain (missing parts from reference TRBV9 and TRBJ1-1): DSGVTQTPKHLITATGQRVTLRCSPRSGDLSVYWYQQSLDQGLQFLIQYYNGEERAKGNILERFSAQQFPDLHSELNLSSLELGDSALYFCASSFVMGPLDGEAFFGQGTRLTVV.

V and J are TRBV4-1 and TRBJ2-7; 11 nucleotides agree with TRBD2. The V gene end was trimmed by 4 bases and the J gene end by 7 bases; junction bases not matched to a gene: 6. The CDR3 is 14 amino acids. Germline CDR1 MGHRA, CDR2 YSYEKL. CDR3 residues: CASSPSGRSREQYF. CDR3 nucleotides: TGCGCCAGCAGCCCTAGCGGGAGGTCCCGAGAGCAGTACTTC.

The chain couples TRBV10-2 to TRBJ2-1; unclear D gene. Trimming took 2 bases from V and 8 from J, leaving 10 bases between them. Per germline, CDR1 WSHSY and CDR2 SAAADI. CDR3 length: 13 residues. CDR3 in DNA: TGCGCCAGCAGTGAGGGCAGTAGGTATGAGCAGTTCTTC. Translation gives CASSEGSRYEQFF.

This clonotype has a handful of counts. The chain joins TRBV7-2 to TRBJ2-1; possibly TRBD1 for D (5 bases). V was shortened by 5 bases and J by 7 bases, with 18 bases between the two germline ends. Germline loops: CDR1 SGHTA, CDR2 FQGNSA. This CDR3 contains 15 residues. The CDR3 nucleotides read TGTGCCAGCAGCCTAGGGGCCCCAGGGATTAATGAGCAGTTCTTC. It yields the protein CASSLGAPGINEQFF.

This clonotype was counted a few times. V usage is TRBV5-5 and J usage is TRBJ2-7; D may be TRBD1 (5 bases). The germline V and J ends were trimmed by 2 bases and 0 bases, with 12 bases remaining between them. CDR1 SGHKS and CDR2 YYEKEE come from the germline V gene (reference sequence). The CDR3 has 15 residues. CDR3 sequence reads: CASSFDSLSSYEQYF. The CDR3 nucleotides are TGTGCCAGCAGCTTCGACAGCCTAAGCTCCTACGAGCAGTACTTC.

At least ten counts were recorded for this clonotype. The chain is built from TRBV11-1 and TRBJ1-1; D is uncertain. Germline loops: CDR1 SGHAT, CDR2 FQDESV (reference sequence). Trimming removed 5 bases from V and 3 bases from J, with 7 bases in between. CDR3 length: 12 residues. In DNA, the CDR3 is TGTGCCAGCAGCCTTTACGACACTGAAGCTTTCTTT. Its translation is CASSLYDTEAFF.

The rearrangement links TRBV30 to TRBJ2-1; the match to TRBD2 covers 9 bases. Germline trimming cut 1 base from V and 6 bases from J; bases unmatched to any gene: 7. This CDR3 spans 15 amino acids. Germline V lookup: CDR1 GTSNPN, CDR2 SVGIG (reference sequence). The CDR3 DNA sequence: TGTGCCTGGAGTGCGCCAGCGGGGGGCGTCAATGAGCAGTTCTTC. As protein: CAWSAPAGGVNEQFF.

A few counts support this clonotype. The chain employs TRBV18 and TRBJ2-3, with 8 positions matching TRBD2. V dropped 4 bases and J dropped 1; count of bases not matched to a gene: 4. This CDR3 is 15 amino acids long. Per germline, CDR1 KGHSH and CDR2 LQKENI. Here the CDR3 DNA reads TGTGCCAGCTCACGAACCGGGAGGGGCACAGATACGCAGTATTTT. Translation: CASSRTGRGTDTQYF.